This T cell receptor beta chain was identified during a study of blood T cell repertoires in COVID-19. In the study overall: Samples of COVID-19 (acute and convalescent) were obtained from the United States, Italy and Spain.

Libraries were prepared by immunoSEQ multiplex PCR; TCRdb keeps only in-frame clonotypes and omits some of them. The repertoire includes about 140,000 clones, 81% of them detected once, and approximately 8.2% sits in the top ten. Germline CDR1 and CDR2: LNHDA and SQIVND (reference sequence). This CDR3 has 17 residues. Trimming removed 4 bases from V and 5 bases from J; junction bases left unmatched: 11. The V and J genes are TRBV19 and TRBJ2-2; 9 bases are shared with TRBD1. The clonotype originates from a human donor in a cohort sampled during active COVID-19. Sequences were obtained from peripheral blood. CDR3 amino acids: CASSNPNRGLGTGELFF. The DNA for the CDR3 is TGTGCCAGTAGTAACCCCAACAGGGGGCTGGGAACCGGGGAGCTGTTTTTT.